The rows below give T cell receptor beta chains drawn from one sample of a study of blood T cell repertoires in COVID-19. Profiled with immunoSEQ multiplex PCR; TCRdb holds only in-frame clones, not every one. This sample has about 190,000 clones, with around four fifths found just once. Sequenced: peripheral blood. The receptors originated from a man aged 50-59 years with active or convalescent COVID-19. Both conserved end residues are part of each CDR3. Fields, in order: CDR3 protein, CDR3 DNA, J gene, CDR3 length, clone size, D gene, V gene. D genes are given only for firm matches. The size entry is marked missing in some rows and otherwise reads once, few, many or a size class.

cdr3_aa: CASSEVYGDYEQYF
cdr3_nt: TGTGCCAGCAGTGAAGTTTACGGGGACTACGAGCAGTACTTC
j_call: TRBJ2-7
cdr3_length: 14
clone_size: NA
d_call: NA
v_call: TRBV6-1

cdr3_aa: CASSPPWSRADTQYF
cdr3_nt: TGTGCCAGCAGTCCTCCCTGGTCTCGAGCAGATACGCAGTATTTT
j_call: TRBJ2-3
cdr3_length: 15
clone_size: NA
d_call: NA
v_call: TRBV27

cdr3_aa: CASSKLVGEGYNEQFF
cdr3_nt: TGTGCCAGCAGTAAACTAGTGGGGGAGGGATACAATGAGCAGTTCTTC
j_call: TRBJ2-1
cdr3_length: 16
clone_size: NA
d_call: TRBD2
v_call: TRBV2

cdr3_aa: CASSSAWTGGLLAWQEGYGYTF
cdr3_nt: TGTGCCAGTAGTTCCGCCTGGACAGGAGGGCTTCTTGCCTGGCAGGAGGGGTATGGCTACACCTTC
j_call: TRBJ1-2
cdr3_length: 22
clone_size: NA
d_call: TRBD1
v_call: TRBV19

cdr3_aa: CASSPAGLRQLNYGYTF
cdr3_nt: TGCGCCAGCAGCCCGGCGGGTCTTAGACAACTTAACTATGGCTACACCTTC
j_call: TRBJ1-2
cdr3_length: 17
clone_size: NA
d_call: NA
v_call: TRBV5-1

cdr3_aa: CASRPGQGYNQPQHF
cdr3_nt: TGTGCCAGCAGACCCGGACAGGGCTACAATCAGCCCCAGCATTTT
j_call: TRBJ1-5
cdr3_length: 15
clone_size: NA
d_call: TRBD1
v_call: TRBV6-6

cdr3_aa: CASSYPATGSPTYGYTF
cdr3_nt: TGTGCCAGCAGTTACCCAGCGACAGGCTCTCCCACCTATGGCTACACCTTC
j_call: TRBJ1-2
cdr3_length: 17
clone_size: NA
d_call: NA
v_call: TRBV6-2/TRBV6-3

cdr3_aa: CASSLAGTGFQPQHF
cdr3_nt: TGTGCCAGCAGCTTGGCCGGGACAGGGTTTCAGCCCCAGCATTTT
j_call: TRBJ1-5
cdr3_length: 15
clone_size: once
d_call: TRBD1
v_call: TRBV5-6

cdr3_aa: CASSQEIGLAGYEQYF
cdr3_nt: TGTGCCAGCAGCCAAGAAATAGGACTAGCGGGCTACGAGCAGTACTTC
j_call: TRBJ2-7
cdr3_length: 16
clone_size: NA
d_call: TRBD2
v_call: TRBV3-1/TRBV3-2

cdr3_aa: CASRQGNYGYTF
cdr3_nt: TGTGCCAGCAGACAGGGTAACTATGGCTACACCTTC
j_call: TRBJ1-2
cdr3_length: 12
clone_size: NA
d_call: NA
v_call: TRBV2

cdr3_aa: CACRDGGRTEAFF
cdr3_nt: TGTGCCTGCCGGGACGGGGGACGCACTGAAGCTTTCTTT
j_call: TRBJ1-1
cdr3_length: 13
clone_size: NA
d_call: NA
v_call: TRBV19

cdr3_aa: CASSLAGGPINEQFF
cdr3_nt: TGTGCCAGCAGCTTAGCGGGAGGGCCCATCAATGAGCAGTTCTTC
j_call: TRBJ2-1
cdr3_length: 15
clone_size: NA
d_call: TRBD2
v_call: TRBV3-1/TRBV3-2

cdr3_aa: CASSPGAGTGEDGYTF
cdr3_nt: TGTGCCAGCAGCCCCGGGGCCGGGACAGGGGAGGATGGCTACACCTTC
j_call: TRBJ1-2
cdr3_length: 16
clone_size: NA
d_call: TRBD1
v_call: TRBV7-2

cdr3_aa: CAWASGVGYTF
cdr3_nt: TGTGCCTGGGCCTCAGGGGTCGGCTACACCTTC
j_call: TRBJ1-2
cdr3_length: 11
clone_size: NA
d_call: NA
v_call: TRBV30

cdr3_aa: CASSREGDSQGEQFF
cdr3_nt: TGTGCCAGCAGCCGAGAGGGGGACAGCCAGGGTGAGCAGTTCTTC
j_call: TRBJ2-1
cdr3_length: 15
clone_size: NA
d_call: TRBD1
v_call: TRBV4-2

cdr3_aa: CASSKGNRVSEGYTF
cdr3_nt: TGTGCCAGCAGCAAGGGGAACAGGGTATCAGAGGGCTACACCTTC
j_call: TRBJ1-2
cdr3_length: 15
clone_size: NA
d_call: NA
v_call: TRBV6-6

cdr3_aa: CASSLGTTTYEQYF
cdr3_nt: TGTGCCAGCAGCTTAGGGACAACCACCTACGAGCAGTACTTC
j_call: TRBJ2-7
cdr3_length: 14
clone_size: few
d_call: NA
v_call: TRBV7-9

cdr3_aa: CASSGDSYEQYF
cdr3_nt: TGTGCCAGCAGCGGAGATTCCTACGAGCAGTACTTC
j_call: TRBJ2-7
cdr3_length: 12
clone_size: NA
d_call: NA
v_call: TRBV3-1/TRBV3-2

cdr3_aa: CASSLLPTNTEAFF
cdr3_nt: TGTGCCAGCAGTCTACTTCCAACGAACACTGAAGCTTTCTTT
j_call: TRBJ1-1
cdr3_length: 14
clone_size: NA
d_call: NA
v_call: TRBV2

cdr3_aa: CASTLDRSSYNEQFF
cdr3_nt: TGTGCCAGCACCTTGGACAGGAGCTCCTACAATGAGCAGTTCTTC
j_call: TRBJ2-1
cdr3_length: 15
clone_size: NA
d_call: TRBD1
v_call: TRBV11-2

cdr3_aa: CASSTQGNEQYF
cdr3_nt: TGTGCCAGCAGCACTCAGGGGAACGAGCAGTACTTC
j_call: TRBJ2-7
cdr3_length: 12
clone_size: NA
d_call: NA
v_call: TRBV7-2

cdr3_aa: CAWSLLGTNPGNTIYF
cdr3_nt: TGTGCCTGGAGCCTTTTAGGGACAAATCCTGGAAACACCATATATTTT
j_call: TRBJ1-3
cdr3_length: 16
clone_size: few
d_call: NA
v_call: TRBV30

cdr3_aa: CASSQGLLSGNEQFF
cdr3_nt: TGCGCCAGCAGCCAAGGCCTCCTCTCGGGGAATGAGCAGTTCTTC
j_call: TRBJ2-1
cdr3_length: 15
clone_size: once
d_call: NA
v_call: TRBV4-1

cdr3_aa: CASSQDLRDGEKLFF
cdr3_nt: TGTGCCAGCAGCCAAGATTTGAGGGATGGGGAAAAACTGTTTTTT
j_call: TRBJ1-4
cdr3_length: 15
clone_size: NA
d_call: NA
v_call: TRBV3-1/TRBV3-2

cdr3_aa: CASRPDRGYEQYF
cdr3_nt: TGCGCCAGCAGGCCCGACAGGGGCTACGAGCAGTACTTC
j_call: TRBJ2-7
cdr3_length: 13
clone_size: NA
d_call: TRBD1
v_call: TRBV5-1

cdr3_aa: CASSRWEVNTEAFF
cdr3_nt: TGCGCCAGCAGTCGATGGGAGGTGAACACTGAAGCTTTCTTT
j_call: TRBJ1-1
cdr3_length: 14
clone_size: NA
d_call: NA
v_call: TRBV23-1

cdr3_aa: CASSKGLAGDTDTQYF
cdr3_nt: TGTGCCAGCAGCAAAGGACTAGCGGGAGACACAGATACGCAGTATTTT
j_call: TRBJ2-3
cdr3_length: 16
clone_size: NA
d_call: TRBD2
v_call: TRBV11-2

cdr3_aa: CASSDSKVAVIEGRTGRNEQYF
cdr3_nt: TGTGCCAGCAGTGACTCGAAAGTCGCTGTAATCGAGGGGCGGACAGGGCGGAACGAGCAGTACTTC
j_call: TRBJ2-7
cdr3_length: 22
clone_size: NA
d_call: TRBD1
v_call: TRBV6-4

cdr3_aa: CASSSDPTGGRQETQYF
cdr3_nt: TGTGCCAGCAGCTCGGACCCGACAGGGGGTCGGCAGGAGACCCAGTACTTC
j_call: TRBJ2-5
cdr3_length: 17
clone_size: NA
d_call: TRBD1
v_call: TRBV5-6

cdr3_aa: CASSESRLSNQPQHF
cdr3_nt: TGTGCCAGCAGTGAATCGCGACTGAGCAATCAGCCCCAGCATTTT
j_call: TRBJ1-5
cdr3_length: 15
clone_size: few
d_call: NA
v_call: TRBV2

cdr3_aa: CASSYRGRTTKDTQYF
cdr3_nt: TGTGCCAGCAGTTACAGGGGGCGCACGACCAAAGATACGCAGTATTTT
j_call: TRBJ2-3
cdr3_length: 16
clone_size: NA
d_call: TRBD1
v_call: TRBV6-5

cdr3_aa: CAISGAGEQPQHF
cdr3_nt: TGTGCCATCAGTGGGGCAGGGGAACAGCCCCAGCATTTT
j_call: TRBJ1-5
cdr3_length: 13
clone_size: NA
d_call: NA
v_call: TRBV10-3

cdr3_aa: CASSLFAGLDWEAFF
cdr3_nt: TGTGCCAGCAGCTTGTTCGCCGGGTTGGACTGGGAAGCTTTCTTT
j_call: TRBJ1-1
cdr3_length: 15
clone_size: NA
d_call: NA
v_call: TRBV5-5

cdr3_aa: CASSLTADTEAFF
cdr3_nt: TGCGCCAGCAGCTTGACAGCGGACACTGAAGCTTTCTTT
j_call: TRBJ1-1
cdr3_length: 13
clone_size: few
d_call: NA
v_call: TRBV5-1

cdr3_aa: CASRRGLAGGPPSYEQYF
cdr3_nt: TGTGCCAGCAGGAGGGGACTAGCGGGAGGACCGCCGTCCTACGAGCAGTACTTC
j_call: TRBJ2-7
cdr3_length: 18
clone_size: NA
d_call: TRBD2
v_call: TRBV2

cdr3_aa: CASSEGRGYQETQYF
cdr3_nt: TGCGCCAGCAGTGAGGGTAGGGGTTACCAAGAGACCCAGTACTTC
j_call: TRBJ2-5
cdr3_length: 15
clone_size: once
d_call: NA
v_call: TRBV10-1

cdr3_aa: CASSEWGLDSLGTTYNEQFF
cdr3_nt: TGTGCCAGCAGTGAATGGGGGCTCGATTCGCTAGGCACGACCTACAATGAGCAGTTCTTC
j_call: TRBJ2-1
cdr3_length: 20
clone_size: NA
d_call: NA
v_call: TRBV6-4

cdr3_aa: CASSLDNPQPYGYTF
cdr3_nt: TGTGCCAGCAGCTTAGACAATCCTCAACCCTATGGCTACACCTTC
j_call: TRBJ1-2
cdr3_length: 15
clone_size: NA
d_call: NA
v_call: TRBV7-9

cdr3_aa: CASSESEGTAFF
cdr3_nt: TGCGCCAGCAGTGAGTCGGAGGGGACGGCTTTCTTT
j_call: TRBJ1-1
cdr3_length: 12
clone_size: NA
d_call: NA
v_call: TRBV10-2

cdr3_aa: CASSPREGEAFF
cdr3_nt: TGTGCCAGTAGTCCCCGAGAGGGAGAAGCTTTCTTT
j_call: TRBJ1-1
cdr3_length: 12
clone_size: NA
d_call: NA
v_call: TRBV19

cdr3_aa: CASSLAGQPYTDTQYF
cdr3_nt: TGTGCCAGCAGCTTAGCGGGACAGCCCTACACAGATACGCAGTATTTT
j_call: TRBJ2-3
cdr3_length: 16
clone_size: NA
d_call: TRBD1
v_call: TRBV7-9

cdr3_aa: CASSQGIRDTGELFF
cdr3_nt: TGTGCCAGCAGCCAAGGAATCAGGGATACCGGGGAGCTGTTTTTT
j_call: TRBJ2-2
cdr3_length: 15
clone_size: NA
d_call: NA
v_call: TRBV3-1/TRBV3-2

cdr3_aa: CASSQDIGRGGYTF
cdr3_nt: TGTGCCAGCAGCCAAGATATTGGCAGGGGCGGCTACACCTTC
j_call: TRBJ1-2
cdr3_length: 14
clone_size: NA
d_call: NA
v_call: TRBV3-1/TRBV3-2

cdr3_aa: CASSLRAGANYGYTF
cdr3_nt: TGTGCCAGCAGCTTAAGGGCGGGCGCTAACTATGGCTACACCTTC
j_call: TRBJ1-2
cdr3_length: 15
clone_size: NA
d_call: NA
v_call: TRBV7-9

cdr3_aa: CASSSIGGETGELFF
cdr3_nt: TGTGCCAGCAGTTCCATTGGGGGGGAAACCGGGGAGCTGTTTTTT
j_call: TRBJ2-2
cdr3_length: 15
clone_size: NA
d_call: TRBD2
v_call: TRBV2

cdr3_aa: CASSKGGSPNWSNQPQHF
cdr3_nt: TGTGCCAGCAGCAAAGGTGGGAGCCCCAATTGGAGCAATCAGCCCCAGCATTTT
j_call: TRBJ1-5
cdr3_length: 18
clone_size: few
d_call: NA
v_call: TRBV21-1

cdr3_aa: CASSGGLAVSYEQYF
cdr3_nt: TGTGCCAGCAGCGGCGGGCTAGCGGTCTCCTACGAGCAGTACTTC
j_call: TRBJ2-7
cdr3_length: 15
clone_size: NA
d_call: TRBD2
v_call: TRBV11-2

cdr3_aa: CASSPSGTGMSPLHF
cdr3_nt: TGTGCCAGCTCACCATCCGGGACAGGGATGTCACCCCTCCACTTT
j_call: TRBJ1-6
cdr3_length: 15
clone_size: NA
d_call: TRBD1
v_call: TRBV18

cdr3_aa: CASSQEVTAPEAFF
cdr3_nt: TGTGCCAGCAGCCAAGAGGTCACAGCCCCTGAAGCTTTCTTT
j_call: TRBJ1-1
cdr3_length: 14
clone_size: NA
d_call: NA
v_call: TRBV14

cdr3_aa: CASSSREGRWTEAFF
cdr3_nt: TGTGCCAGCAGTTCCCGGGAGGGCCGATGGACTGAAGCTTTCTTT
j_call: TRBJ1-1
cdr3_length: 15
clone_size: NA
d_call: NA
v_call: TRBV28